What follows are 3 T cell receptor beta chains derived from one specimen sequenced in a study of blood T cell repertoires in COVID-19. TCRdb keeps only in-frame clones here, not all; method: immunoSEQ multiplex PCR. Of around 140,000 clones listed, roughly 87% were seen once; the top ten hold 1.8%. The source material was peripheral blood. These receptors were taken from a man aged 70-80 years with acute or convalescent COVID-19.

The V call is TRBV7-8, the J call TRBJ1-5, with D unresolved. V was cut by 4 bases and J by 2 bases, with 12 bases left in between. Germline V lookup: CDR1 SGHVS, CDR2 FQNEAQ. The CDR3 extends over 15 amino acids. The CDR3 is CASSSGNTGNQPQHF. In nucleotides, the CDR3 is TGTGCCAGCAGCTCCGGAAATACAGGCAATCAGCCCCAGCATTTT.

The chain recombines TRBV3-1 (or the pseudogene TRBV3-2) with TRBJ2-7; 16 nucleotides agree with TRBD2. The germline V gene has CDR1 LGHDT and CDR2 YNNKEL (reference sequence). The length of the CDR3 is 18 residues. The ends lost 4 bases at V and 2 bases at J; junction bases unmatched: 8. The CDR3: CASSPPPGLAGGTYEQYF. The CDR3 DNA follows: TGTGCCAGCAGCCCCCCCCCGGGACTAGCGGGGGGGACCTACGAGCAGTACTTC.

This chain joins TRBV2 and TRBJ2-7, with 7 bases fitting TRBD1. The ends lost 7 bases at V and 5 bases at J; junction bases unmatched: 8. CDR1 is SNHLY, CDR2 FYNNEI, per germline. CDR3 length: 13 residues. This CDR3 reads CASNQDRENEQYF. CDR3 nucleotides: TGTGCCAGCAATCAAGACAGGGAGAACGAGCAGTACTTC. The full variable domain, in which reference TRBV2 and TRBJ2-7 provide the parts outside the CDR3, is EPEVTQTPSHQVTQMGQEVILRCVPISNHLYFYWYRQILGQKVEFLVSFYNNEISEKSEIFDDQFSVERPDGSNFTLKIRSTKLEDSAMYFCASNQDRENEQYFGPGTRLTVT.